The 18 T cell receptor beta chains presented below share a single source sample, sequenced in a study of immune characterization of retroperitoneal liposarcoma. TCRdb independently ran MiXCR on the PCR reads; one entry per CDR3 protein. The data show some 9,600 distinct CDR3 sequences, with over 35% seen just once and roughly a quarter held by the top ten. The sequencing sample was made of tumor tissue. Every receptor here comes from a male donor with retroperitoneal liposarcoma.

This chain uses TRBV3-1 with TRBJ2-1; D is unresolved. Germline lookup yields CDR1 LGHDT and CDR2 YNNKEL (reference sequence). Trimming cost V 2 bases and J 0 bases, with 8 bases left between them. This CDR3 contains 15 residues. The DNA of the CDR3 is TGTGCCAGCAGCCAAAGCCCTGGCTCCTACAATGAGCAGTTCTTC. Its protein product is CASSQSPGSYNEQFF.

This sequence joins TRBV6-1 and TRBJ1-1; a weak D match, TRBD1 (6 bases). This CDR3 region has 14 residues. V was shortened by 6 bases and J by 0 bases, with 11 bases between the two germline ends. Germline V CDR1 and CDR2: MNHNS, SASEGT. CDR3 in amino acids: CASRPGTLNTEAFF. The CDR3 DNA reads TGTGCCAGCAGACCTGGGACATTGAACACTGAAGCTTTCTTT.

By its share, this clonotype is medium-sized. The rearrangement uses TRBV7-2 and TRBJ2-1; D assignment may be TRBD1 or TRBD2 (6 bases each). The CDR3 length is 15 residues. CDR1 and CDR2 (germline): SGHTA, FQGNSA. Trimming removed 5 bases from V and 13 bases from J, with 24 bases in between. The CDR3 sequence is CASSRRGRIEETQFF. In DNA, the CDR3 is TGTGCCAGCAGCCGTAGGGGGAGGATCGAAGAGACCCAGTTCTTC.

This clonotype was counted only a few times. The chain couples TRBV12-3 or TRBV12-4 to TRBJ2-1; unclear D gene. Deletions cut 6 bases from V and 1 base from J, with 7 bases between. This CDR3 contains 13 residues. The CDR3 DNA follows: TGTGCCAGCAGGATCCGATCCTACAATGAGCAGTTCTTC. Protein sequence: CASRIRSYNEQFF.

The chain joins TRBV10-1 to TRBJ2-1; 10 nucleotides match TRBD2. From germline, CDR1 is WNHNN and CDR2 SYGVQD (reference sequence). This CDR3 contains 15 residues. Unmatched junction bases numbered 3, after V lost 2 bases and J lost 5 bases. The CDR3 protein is CASSERTSGHNEQFF. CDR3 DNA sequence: TGCGCCAGCAGTGAGCGGACTAGCGGCCACAATGAGCAGTTCTTC.

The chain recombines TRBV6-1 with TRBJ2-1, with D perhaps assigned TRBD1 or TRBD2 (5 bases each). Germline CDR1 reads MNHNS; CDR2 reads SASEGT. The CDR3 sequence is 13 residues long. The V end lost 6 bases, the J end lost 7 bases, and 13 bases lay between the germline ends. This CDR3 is CASRGDQVNEQFF. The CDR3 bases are TGTGCCAGCAGGGGGGACCAGGTTAATGAGCAGTTCTTC.

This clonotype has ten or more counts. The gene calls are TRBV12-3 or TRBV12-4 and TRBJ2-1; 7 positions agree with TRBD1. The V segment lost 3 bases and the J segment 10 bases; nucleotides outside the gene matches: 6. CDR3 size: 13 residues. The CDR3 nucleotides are TGTGCCAGCAGTTTCCGACAGGGAAGCGAGCAGTTCTTC. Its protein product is CASSFRQGSEQFF.

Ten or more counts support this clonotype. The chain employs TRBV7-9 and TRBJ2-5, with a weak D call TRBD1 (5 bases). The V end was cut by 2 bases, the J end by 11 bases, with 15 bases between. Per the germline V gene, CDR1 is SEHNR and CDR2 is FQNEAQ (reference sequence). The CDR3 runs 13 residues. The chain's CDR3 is CASSLKGKAEQYF. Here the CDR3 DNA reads TGTGCCAGCAGCTTAAAGGGGAAAGCTGAGCAGTACTTC.

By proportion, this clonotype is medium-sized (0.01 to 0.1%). CDR3 nucleotide sequence: TGTGCCAGCAGCTTTGGGACTAGCGGGAGGCAGGGGGAAACGCAGTATTTT. It yields the protein CASSFGTSGRQGETQYF. The chain uses TRBV7-2 and TRBJ2-3; 15 bases match TRBD2. The CDR3 is 17 residues long. The germline V gene encodes CDR1 SGHTA and CDR2 FQGNSA. Germline trimming cut 3 bases from V and 9 bases from J; bases unmatched to any gene: 10.

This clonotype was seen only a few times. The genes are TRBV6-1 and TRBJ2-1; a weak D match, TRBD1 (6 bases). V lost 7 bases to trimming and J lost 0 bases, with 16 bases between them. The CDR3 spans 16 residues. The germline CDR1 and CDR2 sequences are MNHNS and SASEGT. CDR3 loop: CASNRQVYSSYNEQFF. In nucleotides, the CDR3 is TGTGCCAGCAACCGACAGGTCTACAGCTCCTACAATGAGCAGTTCTTC.

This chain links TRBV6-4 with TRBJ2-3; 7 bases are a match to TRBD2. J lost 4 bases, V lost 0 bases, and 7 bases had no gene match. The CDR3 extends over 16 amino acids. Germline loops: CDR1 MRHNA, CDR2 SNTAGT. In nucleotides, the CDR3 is TGTGCCAGCAGTGACTCCGGCGGGAGAGGGCCAGATACGCAGTATTTT. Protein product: CASSDSGGRGPDTQYF.

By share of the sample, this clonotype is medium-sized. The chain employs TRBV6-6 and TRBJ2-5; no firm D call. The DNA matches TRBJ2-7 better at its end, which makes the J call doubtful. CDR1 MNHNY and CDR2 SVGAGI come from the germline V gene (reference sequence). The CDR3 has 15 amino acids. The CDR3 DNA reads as TGTGCCAGCAGTTACGCCGACTTCCGGTGGAACGAGCAGTACTTC. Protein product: CASSYADFRWNEQYF.

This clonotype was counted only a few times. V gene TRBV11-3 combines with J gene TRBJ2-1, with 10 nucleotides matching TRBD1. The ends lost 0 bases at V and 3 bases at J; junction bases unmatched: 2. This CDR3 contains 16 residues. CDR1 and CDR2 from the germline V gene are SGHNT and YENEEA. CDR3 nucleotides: TGTGCCAGCAGCTTAGAAGGGACAGGGGACTACAATGAGCAGTTCTTC. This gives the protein CASSLEGTGDYNEQFF.

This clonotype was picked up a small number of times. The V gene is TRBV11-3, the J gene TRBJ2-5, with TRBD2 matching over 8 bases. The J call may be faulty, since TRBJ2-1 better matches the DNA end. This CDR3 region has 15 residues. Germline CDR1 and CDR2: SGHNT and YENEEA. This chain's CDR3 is CASSLRASGQETQFF. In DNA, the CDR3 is TGTGCCAGCAGCTTAAGGGCTAGCGGGCAAGAGACCCAGTTCTTC.

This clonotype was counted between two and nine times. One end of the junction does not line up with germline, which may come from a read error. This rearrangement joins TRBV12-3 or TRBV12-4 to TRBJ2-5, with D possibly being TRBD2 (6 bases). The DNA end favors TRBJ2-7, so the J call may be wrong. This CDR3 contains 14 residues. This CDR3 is CASSLAARGYEQYF. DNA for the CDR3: TGTGCCAGCAGCTTAGCGGCACGGGGCTACGAGCAGTACTTC.

The CDR3 here is CASREGYGIQETQYF. The DNA of the CDR3 is TGTGCCAGCAGAGAGGGATACGGAATCCAAGAGACCCAGTACTTC. The chain joins TRBV11-2 to TRBJ2-1, with a weak D call TRBD2 (5 bases). Matching the DNA end better, TRBJ2-5 makes the J call doubtful. Germline-derived CDR1 and CDR2 are SGHAT and FQNNGV. The CDR3 is made up of 15 amino acids.

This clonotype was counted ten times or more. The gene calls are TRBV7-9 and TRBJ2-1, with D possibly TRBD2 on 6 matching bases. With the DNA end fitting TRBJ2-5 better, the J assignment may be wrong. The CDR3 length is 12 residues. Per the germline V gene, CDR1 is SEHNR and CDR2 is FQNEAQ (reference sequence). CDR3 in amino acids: CASSPRGETQYF. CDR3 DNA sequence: TGTGCCAGCAGCCCCCGGGGGGAGACCCAGTACTTC.

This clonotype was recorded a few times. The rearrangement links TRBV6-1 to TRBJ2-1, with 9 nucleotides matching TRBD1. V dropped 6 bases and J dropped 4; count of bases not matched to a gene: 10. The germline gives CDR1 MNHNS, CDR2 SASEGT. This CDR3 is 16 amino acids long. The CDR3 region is CASSALGTGIYNEQFF. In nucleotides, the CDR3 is TGTGCCAGCAGCGCTTTAGGGACAGGGATATACAATGAGCAGTTCTTC.